This T cell receptor (beta chain) was recorded in a study of cytomegalovirus exposure and HLA in healthy donors. V was clipped by 4 bases and J by 7 bases; unmatched bases: 9. Germline V CDR1 and CDR2: MDHEN, SYDVKM. This CDR3 is built from 14 residues. In regard to this clone: Its specificity is not known.

Findings of the study overall: In a later analysis, donors in an Asian-associated ancestry cluster reportedly had fewer N-insertions in productive TCRs than the cohort mean.

Use of 60 Vbeta and 13 Jbeta primers characterized the PCR. Measured with immunoSEQ multiplex PCR; TCRdb has only the in-frame clones, and not every one. The table includes fewer than 250,000 clones, approximately 90% detected once. J is TRBJ1-2 and V is TRBV28; 7 bases agree with TRBD1. The TCR comes from a boy younger than 10 in good health and CMV-seronegative. The sequencing sample was made of PBMCs. The CDR3, as DNA: TGTGCCAGCAGTTCCTCCGACAGGGCTTCTGGCTACACCTTC. Its protein is CASSSSDRASGYTF.